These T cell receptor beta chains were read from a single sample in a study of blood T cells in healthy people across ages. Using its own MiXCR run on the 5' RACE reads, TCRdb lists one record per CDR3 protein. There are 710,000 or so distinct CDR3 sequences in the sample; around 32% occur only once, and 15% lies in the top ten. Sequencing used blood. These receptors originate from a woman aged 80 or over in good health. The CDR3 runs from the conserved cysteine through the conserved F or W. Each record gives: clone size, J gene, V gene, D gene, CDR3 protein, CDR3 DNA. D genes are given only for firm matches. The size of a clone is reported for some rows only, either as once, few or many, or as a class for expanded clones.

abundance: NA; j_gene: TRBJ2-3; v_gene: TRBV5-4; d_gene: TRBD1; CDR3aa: CASSLYLRGLSDTQYF; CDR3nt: TGTGCCAGCAGCTTGTACCTCAGGGGGCTTTCAGATACGCAGTATTTT
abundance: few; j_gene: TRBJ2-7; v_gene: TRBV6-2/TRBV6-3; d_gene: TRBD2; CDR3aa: CASSARGGSYEQYF; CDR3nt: TGTGCCAGCAGTGCTCGCGGGGGATCCTACGAGCAGTACTTC
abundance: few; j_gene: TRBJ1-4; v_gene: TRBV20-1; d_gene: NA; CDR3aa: CSARVQGGGEKLFF; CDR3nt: TGCAGTGCTAGAGTCCAGGGAGGTGGTGAAAAACTGTTTTTT
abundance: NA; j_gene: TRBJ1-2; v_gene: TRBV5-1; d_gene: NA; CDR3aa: CASSEGQLYGYTF; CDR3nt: TGCGCCAGCAGCGAGGGGCAGCTCTATGGCTACACCTTC
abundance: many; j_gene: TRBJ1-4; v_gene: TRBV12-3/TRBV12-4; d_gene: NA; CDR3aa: CASSPPGGKLFF; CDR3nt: TGTGCCAGCAGCCCGCCTGGGGGAAAACTGTTTTTT
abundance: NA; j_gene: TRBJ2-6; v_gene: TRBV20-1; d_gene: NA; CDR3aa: CSARDRVGGYSGANVLTF; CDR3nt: TGCAGTGCTAGAGATCGGGTCGGCGGTTACTCTGGGGCCAACGTCCTGACTTTC
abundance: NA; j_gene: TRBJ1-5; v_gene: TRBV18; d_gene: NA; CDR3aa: CASSGANSNQPQHF; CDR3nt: TGTGCCAGCTCTGGGGCAAATAGCAATCAGCCCCAGCATTTT
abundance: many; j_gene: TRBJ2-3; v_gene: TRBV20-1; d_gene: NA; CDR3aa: CSARVGLGGRADTQYF; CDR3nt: TGCAGTGCTAGAGTGGGGTTAGGGGGAAGGGCAGATACGCAGTATTTT
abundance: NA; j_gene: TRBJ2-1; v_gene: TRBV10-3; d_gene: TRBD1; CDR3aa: CAISESPGQPPYNEQFF; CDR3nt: TGTGCCATCAGTGAGTCCCCGGGACAGCCCCCCTACAATGAGCAGTTCTTC
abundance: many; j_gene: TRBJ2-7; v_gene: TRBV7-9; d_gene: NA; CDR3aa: CASSLARGGQETYEQYF; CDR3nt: TGTGCCAGCAGCTTAGCGCGGGGGGGACAGGAGACCTACGAGCAGTACTTC
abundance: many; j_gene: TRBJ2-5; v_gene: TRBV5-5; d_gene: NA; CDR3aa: CASSVRTDVTQYF; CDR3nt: TGTGCCAGCAGCGTTAGGACAGACGTGACCCAGTACTTC
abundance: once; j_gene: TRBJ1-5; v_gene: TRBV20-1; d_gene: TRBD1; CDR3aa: CSVGQGAPGQPQHF; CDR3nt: TGCAGTGTTGGACAGGGGGCACCCGGCCAGCCCCAGCATTTT
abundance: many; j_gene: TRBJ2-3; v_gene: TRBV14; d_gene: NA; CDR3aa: CASSHPYTPTDTQYF; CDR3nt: TGTGCCAGCAGCCACCCCTATACACCCACAGATACGCAGTATTTT
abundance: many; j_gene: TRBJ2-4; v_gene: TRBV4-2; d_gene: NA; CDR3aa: CASSQEGTPLAKNIQYF; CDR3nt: TGTGCCAGCAGCCAAGAAGGGACTCCTCTAGCCAAAAACATTCAGTACTTC
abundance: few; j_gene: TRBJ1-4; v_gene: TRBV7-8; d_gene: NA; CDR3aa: CASSLASGFGEKLFF; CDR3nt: TGTGCCAGCAGCTTAGCATCCGGGTTCGGGGAAAAACTGTTTTTT
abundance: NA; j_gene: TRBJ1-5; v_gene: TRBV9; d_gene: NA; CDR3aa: CASSPWKFSNQPQHF; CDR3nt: TGTGCCAGCAGCCCCTGGAAGTTTAGCAATCAGCCCCAGCATTTT
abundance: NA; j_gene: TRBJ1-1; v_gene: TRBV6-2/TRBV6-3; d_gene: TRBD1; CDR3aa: CASSYPVDRGHTEAFF; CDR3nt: TGTGCCAGCAGTTACCCAGTGGACAGGGGGCATACTGAAGCTTTCTTT
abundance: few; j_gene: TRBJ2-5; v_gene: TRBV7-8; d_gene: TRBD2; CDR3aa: CANSLALAGDGETQYF; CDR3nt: TGTGCCAACAGCTTAGCGCTAGCGGGGGACGGGGAGACCCAGTACTTC
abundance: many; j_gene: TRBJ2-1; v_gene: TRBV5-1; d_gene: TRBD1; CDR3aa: CASSSGTGHLPEQFF; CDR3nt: TGCGCCAGCAGCTCCGGGACAGGCCACCTACCCGAGCAGTTCTTC
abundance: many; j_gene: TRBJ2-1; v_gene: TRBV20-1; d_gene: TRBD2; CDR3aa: CSAKSGGGYNEQFF; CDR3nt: TGCAGTGCCAAAAGCGGGGGAGGATACAATGAGCAGTTCTTC
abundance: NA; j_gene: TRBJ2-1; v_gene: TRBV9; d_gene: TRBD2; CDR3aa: CASSDVGNSGGHEQFF; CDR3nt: TGTGCCAGCAGCGACGTAGGTAATAGCGGGGGCCATGAGCAGTTCTTC
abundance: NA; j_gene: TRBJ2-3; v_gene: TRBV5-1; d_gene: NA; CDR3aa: CASSLALRTGTDTQYF; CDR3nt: TGCGCCAGCAGCTTGGCTCTCAGGACAGGCACAGATACGCAGTATTTT
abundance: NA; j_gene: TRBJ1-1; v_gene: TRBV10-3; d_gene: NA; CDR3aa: CASAGGLNTEALF; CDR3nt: TGTGCCTCCGCGGGGGGGCTGAACACTGAAGCTTTGTTT
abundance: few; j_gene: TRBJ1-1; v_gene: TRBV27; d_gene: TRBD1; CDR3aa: CASRMDRGPNTEAFF; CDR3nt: TGTGCCAGCAGAATGGACAGGGGGCCGAACACTGAAGCTTTCTTT
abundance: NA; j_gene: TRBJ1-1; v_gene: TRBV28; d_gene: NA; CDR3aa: CASREPGRPDTEAFF; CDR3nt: TGTGCCAGCAGAGAACCGGGACGCCCCGATACGGAAGCTTTCTTT
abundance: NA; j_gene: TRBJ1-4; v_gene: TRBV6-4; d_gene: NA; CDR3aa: CASRTLEKLFF; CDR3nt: TGTGCCAGCAGGACTTTGGAAAAACTGTTTTTT
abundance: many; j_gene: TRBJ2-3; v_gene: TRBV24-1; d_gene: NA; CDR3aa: CATSATTDFLADTQYF; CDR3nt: TGTGCCACCAGTGCCACGACAGACTTTTTGGCAGATACGCAGTATTTT
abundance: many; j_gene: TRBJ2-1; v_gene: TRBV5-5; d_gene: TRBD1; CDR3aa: CASSFEDRGKDEQFF; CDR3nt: TGTGCCAGCAGCTTCGAGGACAGGGGTAAGGATGAGCAGTTCTTC
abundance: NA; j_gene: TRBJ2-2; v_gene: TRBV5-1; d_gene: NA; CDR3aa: CASSRQAAIQGELFF; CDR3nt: TGCGCCAGCAGCCGGCAGGCAGCAATTCAGGGGGAGCTGTTTTTT
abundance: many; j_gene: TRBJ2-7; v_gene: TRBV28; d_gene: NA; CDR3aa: CASSPRGGGREQYF; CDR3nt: TGTGCCAGCAGCCCCCGCGGAGGGGGCCGGGAGCAGTACTTC
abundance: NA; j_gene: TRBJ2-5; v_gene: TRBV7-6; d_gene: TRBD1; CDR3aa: CASSSETGYNEQYF; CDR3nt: TGTGCCAGCAGCTCCGAGACAGGGTATAATGAGCAGTACTTC
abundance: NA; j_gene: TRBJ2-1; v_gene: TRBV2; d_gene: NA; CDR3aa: CASKGGTGSYNEQFF; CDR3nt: TGTGCCAGCAAGGGGGGGACAGGTTCCTACAATGAGCAGTTCTTC
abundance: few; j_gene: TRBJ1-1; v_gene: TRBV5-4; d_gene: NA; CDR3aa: CASRGGGPWDTEAFF; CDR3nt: TGTGCCAGCAGAGGGGGGGGACCGTGGGACACTGAAGCTTTCTTT
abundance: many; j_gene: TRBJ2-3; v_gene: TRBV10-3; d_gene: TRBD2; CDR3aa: CATAPRGGTDTQYF; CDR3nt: TGTGCCACCGCGCCGCGGGGGGGCACAGATACGCAGTATTTT
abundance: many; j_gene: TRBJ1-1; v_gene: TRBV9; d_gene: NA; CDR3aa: CASRVLDSGNTEAFF; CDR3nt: TGTGCCAGCAGAGTACTAGATTCGGGCAACACTGAAGCTTTCTTT
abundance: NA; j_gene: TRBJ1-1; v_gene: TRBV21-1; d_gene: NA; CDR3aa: CASRVGDSTEAFF; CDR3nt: TGTGCCAGCAGGGTCGGGGACAGCACTGAAGCTTTCTTT
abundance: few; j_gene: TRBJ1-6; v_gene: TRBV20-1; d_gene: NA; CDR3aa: CSAKTQAGGGGSYNSPLHF; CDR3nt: TGCAGTGCTAAGACTCAGGCGGGGGGAGGGGGCTCCTATAATTCACCCCTCCACTTT
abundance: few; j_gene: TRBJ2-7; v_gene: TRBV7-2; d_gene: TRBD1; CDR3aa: CASSSQGYGEQYF; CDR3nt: TGTGCCAGCAGCTCACAGGGGTACGGCGAGCAGTACTTC
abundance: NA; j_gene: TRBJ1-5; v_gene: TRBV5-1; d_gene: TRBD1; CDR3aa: CASRRADRGGPQHF; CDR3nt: TGCGCCAGCAGGCGTGCGGACAGGGGAGGGCCCCAGCATTTT
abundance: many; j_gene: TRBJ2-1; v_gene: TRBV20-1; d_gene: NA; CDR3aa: CSAEKGRGGSYNEQFF; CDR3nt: TGCAGTGCCGAAAAGGGGCGGGGAGGCTCCTACAATGAGCAGTTCTTC
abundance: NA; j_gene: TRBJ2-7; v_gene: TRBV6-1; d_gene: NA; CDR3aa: CASSESRIYEQYF; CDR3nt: TGTGCCAGCAGTGAATCCAGGATCTACGAGCAGTACTTC
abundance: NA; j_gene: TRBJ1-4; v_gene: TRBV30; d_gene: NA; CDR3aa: CAWMEQGFEKLFF; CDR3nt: TGTGCCTGGATGGAACAGGGATTCGAAAAACTGTTTTTT
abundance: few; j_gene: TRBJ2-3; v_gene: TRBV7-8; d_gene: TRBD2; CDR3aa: CASTPGGSGGADTQYF; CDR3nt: TGTGCCAGCACCCCCGGCGGGAGCGGGGGGGCGGATACGCAGTATTTT